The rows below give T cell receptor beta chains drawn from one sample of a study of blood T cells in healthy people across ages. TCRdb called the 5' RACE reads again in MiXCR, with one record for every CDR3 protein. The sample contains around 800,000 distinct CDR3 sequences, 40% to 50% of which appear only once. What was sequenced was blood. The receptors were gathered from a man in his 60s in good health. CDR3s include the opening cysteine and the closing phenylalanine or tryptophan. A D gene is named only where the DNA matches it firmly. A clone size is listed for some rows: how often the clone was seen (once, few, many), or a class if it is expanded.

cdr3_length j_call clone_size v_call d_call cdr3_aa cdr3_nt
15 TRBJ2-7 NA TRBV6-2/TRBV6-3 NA CASSYGRGTPYEQYF TGTGCCAGCAGTTACGGGCGGGGAACTCCCTACGAGCAGTACTTC
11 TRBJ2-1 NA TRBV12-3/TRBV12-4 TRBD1 CASSVGTVQFF TGTGCCAGCAGCGTCGGGACAGTGCAGTTCTTC
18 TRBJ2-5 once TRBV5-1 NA CASSLALQGNTGGETQYF TGCGCCAGCAGCTTGGCCCTACAGGGTAACACCGGGGGTGAGACCCAGTACTTC
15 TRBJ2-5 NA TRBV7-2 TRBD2 CASSFQSGGGETQYF TGTGCCAGCAGCTTCCAGTCTGGGGGGGGAGAGACCCAGTACTTC
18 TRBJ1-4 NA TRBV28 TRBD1 CASSLRTGVNPTNEKLFF TGTGCCAGCAGTTTAAGAACAGGGGTAAACCCAACTAATGAAAAACTGTTTTTT
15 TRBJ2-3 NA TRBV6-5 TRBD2 CASSRTSGAQDTQYF TGTGCCAGCAGTCGGACTAGCGGGGCACAGGATACGCAGTATTTT
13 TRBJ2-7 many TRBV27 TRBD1 CASSLGTGGEQYF TGTGCCAGCAGTTTAGGGACAGGGGGTGAGCAGTACTTC
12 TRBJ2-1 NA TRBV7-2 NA CASTDLLNEQFF TGTGCCAGCACCGACCTACTCAATGAGCAGTTCTTC
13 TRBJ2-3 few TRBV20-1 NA CSARGPLTDTQYF TGCAGTGCTAGAGGCCCCCTCACAGATACGCAGTATTTT
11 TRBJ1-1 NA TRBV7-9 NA CASSPDFEAFF TGTGCCAGCAGCCCCGACTTTGAAGCTTTCTTT
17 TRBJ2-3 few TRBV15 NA CATSIFGSGASTDTQYF TGTGCCACCAGCATCTTTGGTTCGGGGGCTAGCACAGATACGCAGTATTTT
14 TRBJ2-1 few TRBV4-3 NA CASSQGPFPNEQFF TGCGCCAGCAGCCAAGGCCCCTTCCCCAATGAGCAGTTCTTC
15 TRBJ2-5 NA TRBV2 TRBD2 CATRGTSGGQETQYF TGTGCCACCAGGGGGACTAGCGGGGGGCAAGAGACCCAGTACTTC
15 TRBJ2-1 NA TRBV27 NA CVSSFGLVVTNEQFF TGTGTCAGCAGTTTTGGCCTAGTTGTGACAAATGAGCAGTTCTTC
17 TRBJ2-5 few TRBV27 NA CASSSGPGIRPQETQYF TGTGCCAGCAGCTCCGGCCCGGGGATTCGGCCCCAAGAGACCCAGTACTTC
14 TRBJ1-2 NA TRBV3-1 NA CASSPDIGMRGYTF TGTGCCAGCAGCCCAGATATAGGGATGCGTGGCTACACCTTC
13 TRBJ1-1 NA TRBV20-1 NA CSASGLMNTEAFF TGCAGTGCTTCGGGACTTATGAACACTGAAGCTTTCTTT
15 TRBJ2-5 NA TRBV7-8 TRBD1 CASSLAQGQQETQYF TGTGCCAGCAGCTTAGCGCAGGGACAGCAAGAGACCCAGTACTTC
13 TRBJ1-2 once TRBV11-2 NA CASSPRMGNGYTF TGTGCCAGCAGCCCTAGAATGGGGAATGGCTACACCTTC
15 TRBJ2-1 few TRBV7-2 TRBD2 CASTTGGSSYNEQFF TGTGCCAGCACCACGGGGGGGAGCTCCTACAATGAGCAGTTCTTC
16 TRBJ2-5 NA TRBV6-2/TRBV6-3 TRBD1 CASRTGTGSGQETQYF TGTGCCAGCAGAACGGGGACAGGCTCAGGGCAAGAGACCCAGTACTTC
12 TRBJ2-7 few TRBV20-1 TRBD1 CSVGTGTYEQYF TGCAGCGTAGGGACAGGGACCTACGAGCAGTACTTC
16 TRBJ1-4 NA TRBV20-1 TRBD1 CSARDDRDGTGEKLFF TGCAGTGCTAGAGATGACAGGGACGGCACCGGTGAAAAACTGTTTTTT
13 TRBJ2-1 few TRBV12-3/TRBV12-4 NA CASSLAGEDEQFF TGTGCCAGCAGTTTGGCAGGGGAGGATGAGCAGTTCTTC
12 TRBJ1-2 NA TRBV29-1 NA CSGYRAGYGYTF TGCAGCGGCTACAGGGCCGGCTATGGCTACACCTTC
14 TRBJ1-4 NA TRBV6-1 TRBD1 CASRGGQGSEKLFF TGTGCCAGCAGGGGCGGACAGGGAAGTGAAAAACTGTTTTTT
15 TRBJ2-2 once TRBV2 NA CASSPTGFSTGELFF TGTGCCAGCAGCCCCACAGGGTTTAGCACCGGGGAGCTGTTTTTT
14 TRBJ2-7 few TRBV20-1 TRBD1 CSAPREGQGYEQYF TGCAGCGCCCCCCGAGAGGGACAGGGCTACGAGCAGTACTTC
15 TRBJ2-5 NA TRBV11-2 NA CASTVAGGLQETQYF TGTGCCAGCACCGTAGCCGGGGGGCTCCAAGAGACCCAGTACTTC
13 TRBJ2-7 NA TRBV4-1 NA CASSQDRLGEQYF TGCGCCAGCAGCCAAGACAGGTTAGGCGAGCAGTACTTC
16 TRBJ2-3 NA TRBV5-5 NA CASSLSSRVVTDTQYF TGTGCCAGCAGCCTGTCTAGCAGGGTTGTTACAGATACGCAGTATTTT
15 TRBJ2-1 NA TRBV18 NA CASSPPGTKHSEQFF TGTGCCAGCTCACCACCCGGGACAAAACATAGTGAGCAGTTCTTC
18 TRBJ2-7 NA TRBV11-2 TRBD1 CASIRQNRIGTGAYEQYF TGTGCCAGCATCCGGCAAAACAGGATCGGGACAGGGGCCTACGAGCAGTACTTC
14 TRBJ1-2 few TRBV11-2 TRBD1 CASSTRQGTIGYTF TGTGCCAGCAGCACCCGACAGGGTACTATCGGCTACACCTTC
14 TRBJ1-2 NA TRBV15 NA CATSSGLGNYGYTF TGTGCCACCAGCAGTGGGCTTGGGAACTATGGCTACACCTTC
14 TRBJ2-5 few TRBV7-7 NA CASSLSGSGETQYF TGTGCTAGCAGCTTAAGTGGATCGGGCGAGACCCAGTACTTC
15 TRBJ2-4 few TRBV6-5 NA CASSYSNQGVDIQYF TGTGCCAGCAGTTACTCGAACCAGGGTGTGGACATTCAGTACTTC
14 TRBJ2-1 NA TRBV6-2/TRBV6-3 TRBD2 CASSYPGGEKTQFF TGTGCCAGCAGTTACCCGGGGGGTGAGAAGACCCAGTTCTTC
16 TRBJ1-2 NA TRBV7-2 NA CASSLPDRSTNYGYTF TGTGCCAGCAGCTTACCCGACAGGTCGACCAACTATGGCTACACCTTC
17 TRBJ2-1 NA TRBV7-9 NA CTSKRLDRSPAYNEQFF TGTACCAGCAAACGACTCGACAGGAGCCCAGCCTACAATGAGCAGTTCTTC
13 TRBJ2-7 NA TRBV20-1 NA CSARGLSICEQYF TGCAGTGCTAGAGGGCTTTCCATTTGCGAGCAGTACTTC
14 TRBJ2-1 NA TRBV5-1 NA CASSLPSGHNEQFF TGCGCCAGCAGCCTGCCCAGCGGACACAATGAGCAGTTCTTC
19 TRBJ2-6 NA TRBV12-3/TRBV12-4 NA CASSFISGTGRSGANVLTF TGTGCCAGCAGTTTTATATCCGGGACGGGACGCTCTGGGGCCAACGTCCTGACTTTC
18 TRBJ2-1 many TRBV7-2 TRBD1 CASSLPRGQGLSYNEQFF TGTGCCAGCAGCTTACCTCGCGGACAGGGGTTATCATACAATGAGCAGTTCTTC
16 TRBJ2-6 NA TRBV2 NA CASSADSGVGANVLTF TGTGCCAGCAGTGCGGATTCTGGGGTTGGGGCCAACGTCCTGACTTTC
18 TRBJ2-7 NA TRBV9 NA CASSGRAGGPDTTYEQYF TGTGCCAGCAGCGGTAGAGCCGGGGGACCTGATACCACCTACGAGCAGTACTTC
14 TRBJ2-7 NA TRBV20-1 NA CSVRSQQGSYEQYF TGCAGTGTGAGATCACAACAGGGTTCTTACGAGCAGTACTTC